This TCR beta chain was obtained from a study of a mutant IDH1 vaccine in newly diagnosed glioma. Study in general: Earlier therapy was either radiotherapy, temozolomide, or both, and most got both.

The repertoire was sequenced with immunoSEQ multiplex PCR; TCRdb's copy has only in-frame clones and lacks some. The sample includes tens of thousands of clones, approximately 76% of them seen just once. Notes on this clone: Its target is not known.

The CDR3 is 15 amino acids. Trimming left V 3 bases short and J 0 bases short, with 9 bases between. Germline lookup yields CDR1 MNHNS and CDR2 SASEGT. Described time point: week 23, last vaccination. It was 300 ug of mutant IDH1 20-mer peptide that made up each vaccine dose, given with topical imiquimod. The material was PBMCs, obtained from a glioma patient whose treatment included an IDH1 peptide vaccine. The chain links TRBV6-1 to TRBJ2-1; a possible D gene is TRBD2 (6 bases). This sequence originates from a man between 50 and 59 years old with glioma. CDR3 bases: TGTGCCAGCAGTGAGCAGGGAGGCTCCTACAATGAGCAGTTCTTC. Translating it yields CASSEQGGSYNEQFF.